The present TCR beta chain was sequenced within a study of blood T cells in healthy people across ages. Primers used in a second PCR of roughly 6 to 11 cycles were a sample-barcoded 5' primer and a J-beta primer mix. TCRdb itself ran the 5' RACE reads through MiXCR, one entry per CDR3 protein. The sample shows over 700,000 distinct CDR3 sequences, 50% to 65% of them seen only once. Trimming stripped 3 bases from V and 3 bases from J, with 15 bases between. CDR1 is MGHRA and CDR2 is YSYEKL in the germline V gene. This CDR3 is 15 amino acids long. The sequence came from a man aged 80 or over in good health. The gene calls are TRBV4-1 and TRBJ2-7; no clear D. Sample: blood. For the CDR3, the DNA is TGCGCCAGCAGCCAGGGAAGGAACTCGCTCTACGAGCAGTACTTC. As protein: CASSQGRNSLYEQYF.